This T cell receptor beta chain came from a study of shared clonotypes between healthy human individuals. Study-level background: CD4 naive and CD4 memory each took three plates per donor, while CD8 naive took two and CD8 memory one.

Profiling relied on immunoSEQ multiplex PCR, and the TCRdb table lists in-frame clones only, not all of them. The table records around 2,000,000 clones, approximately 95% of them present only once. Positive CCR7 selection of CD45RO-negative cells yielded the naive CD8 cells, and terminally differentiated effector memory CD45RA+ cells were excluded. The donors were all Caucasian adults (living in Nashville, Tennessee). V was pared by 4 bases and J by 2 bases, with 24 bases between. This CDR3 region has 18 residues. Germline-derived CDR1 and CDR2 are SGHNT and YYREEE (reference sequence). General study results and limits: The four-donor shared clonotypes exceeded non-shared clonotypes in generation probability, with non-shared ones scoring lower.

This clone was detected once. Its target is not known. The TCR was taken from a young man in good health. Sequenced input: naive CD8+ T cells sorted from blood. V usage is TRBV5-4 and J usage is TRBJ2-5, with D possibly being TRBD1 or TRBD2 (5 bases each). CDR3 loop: CASSPGLGQGGQQETQYF. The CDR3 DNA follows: TGTGCCAGCAGCCCTGGGCTCGGACAAGGAGGTCAGCAAGAGACCCAGTACTTC.